These 30 T cell receptor beta chains originate from one sample sequenced in a study of T cell repertoires in cytomegalovirus infection. Using its own MiXCR run on the reads, TCRdb lists one record per CDR3 protein. The data contain about 900,000 distinct CDR3 sequences, 30% to 40% of them singletons. Antigen specificity for these receptors is unknown. The sample here was cultured CD8+ T cells from PBMCs, taken from culture after CMV antigen stimulation. The receptors stem from a human donor in good health (CMV status not recorded). Some clones in this sample may be carry-over from other donors' samples.

This clonotype has more than one count but fewer than ten. The CDR3 coding sequence is TGTGCCAGCAGTGTGGGGGGCGCCCAAGAGACCCAGTACTTC. Translation: CASSVGGAQETQYF. J is TRBJ2-5 and V is TRBV7-8; tentatively, D is TRBD1 or TRBD2 (6 bases each). Trimming took off 6 bases at V and 1 base at J, with 12 bases between the two ends. Germline CDR1 SGHVS, CDR2 FQNEAQ. This CDR3 is 14 amino acids long.

This clonotype was recorded at least ten times. The rearrangement uses TRBV20-1 and TRBJ2-5; 8 bases are shared with TRBD2. With V trimmed by 0 bases and J by 2 bases, 5 bases remained unmatched. This CDR3 has 15 amino acids. CDR1 and CDR2 (germline): DFQATT, SNEGSKA (reference sequence). The CDR3 reads CSARDPRGGQETQYF. The CDR3 DNA follows: TGCAGTGCTAGAGATCCCCGGGGGGGTCAAGAGACCCAGTACTTC.

In nucleotides, the CDR3 is TGTGCCAGCAGTTACTCGGCCACGGCAGGAGGAAGGCCCCAGCATTTT. This sequence encodes CASSYSATAGGRPQHF. The J gene is TRBJ1-5, the V gene TRBV6-5; no definite D call. The germline CDR1 and CDR2 sequences are MNHEY and SVGAGI. Between the trimmed V and J ends, which lost 0 bases and 9 bases, there was a span of 18 bases. CDR3 length: 16 amino acids.

The V call is TRBV7-6, the J call TRBJ2-3, with a possible D match to TRBD1 (6 bases). CDR1 is SGHVS, CDR2 FNYEAQ, per germline. This CDR3 is 16 amino acids long. The V and J ends lost 5 bases and 0 bases respectively, with 15 bases between them. As DNA, the CDR3 is TGTGCCAGCAGCCCTGGACAGACCGCTAGCACAGATACGCAGTATTTT. Its protein product is CASSPGQTASTDTQYF.

The rearrangement joins TRBV7-6 to TRBJ2-5; D is possibly TRBD1 or TRBD2 (6 bases each). The CDR3 runs 12 residues. Germline loops: CDR1 SGHVS, CDR2 FNYEAQ. The germline V and J ends were trimmed by 9 bases and 1 base, with 9 bases remaining between them. CDR3 coding DNA: TGTGCCAGTGGGGGGCCCCAAGAGACCCAGTACTTC. Translated, it gives CASGGPQETQYF.

This chain uses TRBV28 with TRBJ2-7; a weak D match, TRBD1 (6 bases). This CDR3 spans 14 amino acids. The germline gives CDR1 MDHEN, CDR2 SYDVKM. The ends were cut back, 5 bases at V and 4 bases at J, with 15 bases in the middle. This CDR3 reads CASSPTPGAYEQYV. CDR3 nucleotides: TGTGCCAGCAGTCCTACCCCAGGGGCGTACGAGCAGTACGTC.

V and J are TRBV6-5 and TRBJ1-5; D unclear. Germline CDR1 MNHEY, CDR2 SVGAGI. The V gene lost 3 bases and the J gene lost 5 bases, with 8 bases spanning the gap. The CDR3 runs 13 residues. CDR3 region: CASSYDTHQPQHF. The CDR3 DNA reads as TGTGCCAGCAGTTATGACACCCATCAGCCCCAGCATTTT.

CDR3 residues: CASSPVAGEDTDTQYF. The DNA for the CDR3 is TGTGCCAGCAGCCCCGTAGCAGGGGAGGATACAGATACGCAGTATTTT. The chain has TRBV11-3 and TRBJ2-3, with D perhaps matching TRBD1 or TRBD2 (6 bases each). V shed 5 bases and J shed 3 bases, with 18 bases lying between them. CDR3 length: 16 residues. The germline V gene encodes CDR1 SGHNT and CDR2 YENEEA.

In its sample, this clonotype was seen many times. The chain employs TRBV7-2 and TRBJ2-5, with 9 positions matching TRBD2. Unmatched junction bases numbered 12, after V lost 8 bases and J lost 2 bases. Germline CDR1 and CDR2: SGHTA and FQGNSA. The CDR3 covers 16 residues. CDR3 region: CASVGGGGGAQETQYF. In nucleotides, the CDR3 is TGTGCCAGCGTCGGTGGGGGCGGGGGGGCGCAAGAGACCCAGTACTTC.

The chain links TRBV6-6 to TRBJ1-1, with D unresolved. Deletions cut 7 bases from V and 4 bases from J, with 13 bases between. CDR3 length: 13 residues. The germline V gene has CDR1 MNHNY and CDR2 SVGAGI (reference sequence). The CDR3 DNA follows: TGTGCCAGCACCCTGGGCGACGGCACTGAAGCTTTCTTT. Its protein product is CASTLGDGTEAFF.

The chain links TRBV7-9 to TRBJ2-5; perhaps TRBD1 as D (6 bases). Trimming removed 1 base at V and 2 bases at J, with 11 bases between. Germline-derived CDR1 and CDR2 are SEHNR and FQNEAQ (reference sequence). The CDR3 extends over 15 amino acids. Here the CDR3 reads CASSLGQDSQETQYF. DNA of the CDR3: TGTGCCAGCAGCTTAGGACAGGACTCTCAAGAGACCCAGTACTTC.

A few counts support this clonotype. The chain has TRBV6-5 and TRBJ2-2; D is ambiguous. CDR3 length: 14 residues. V gave up 7 bases and J gave up 1 base, with 10 bases separating them. The germline CDR1 and CDR2 sequences are MNHEY and SVGAGI. The CDR3 here is CASTASGNTGELFF. CDR3 in DNA: TGTGCCAGCACCGCCTCCGGGAACACCGGGGAGCTGTTTTTT.

This sequence joins TRBV25-1 and TRBJ1-4; 9 nucleotides line up with TRBD1. This CDR3 spans 15 amino acids. From germline, CDR1 is MGHDK and CDR2 SYGVNS. The ends lost 3 bases at V and 5 bases at J; junction bases unmatched: 4. CDR3 in amino acids: CASSEVGTGNEKLFF. The CDR3 DNA reads as TGTGCCAGCAGTGAGGTCGGGACAGGGAATGAAAAACTGTTTTTT.

This chain joins TRBV12-3 or TRBV12-4 and TRBJ2-1, with a weak D call TRBD2 (6 bases). The CDR3 loop spans 16 amino acids. V was shortened by 4 bases and J by 12 bases, with 25 bases between the two germline ends. The CDR3 nucleotides are TGTGCCAGCAGTTCCCCCTGGAACAGTCCCTTGGAGGGGCAGTTCTTC. Its translation is CASSSPWNSPLEGQFF.

The gene calls are TRBV6-5 and TRBJ2-1, with 10 bases fitting TRBD2. The junction had 4 bases not matched to a gene; V was cut back by 7 bases and J by 4 bases. From germline, CDR1 is MNHEY and CDR2 SVGAGI. The CDR3 is 14 amino acids. CDR3 in amino acids: CASKPSGGYNEQFF. CDR3 nucleotides: TGTGCCAGCAAGCCTAGCGGGGGTTACAATGAGCAGTTCTTC.

This chain uses TRBV6-2 or TRBV6-3 with TRBJ2-7; 7 bases map to TRBD1. V trimming: 6 bases; J trimming: 2 bases; junction bases outside the gene matches: 4. The CDR3 runs to 13 residues. Germline values: CDR1 MNHEY, CDR2 SVGEGT. CDR3 in DNA: TGTGCCAGCAGATCCGGGACAGCCTACGAGCAGTACTTC. It is translated as CASRSGTAYEQYF.

This clonotype was picked up many times. The V and J genes are TRBV11-3 and TRBJ1-1, with a weak D call TRBD1 (5 bases). Between the trimmed V and J ends, which lost 5 bases and 4 bases, there was a span of 8 bases. Germline CDR1 reads SGHNT; CDR2 reads YENEEA. This CDR3 region has 12 residues. The DNA for the CDR3 is TGTGCCAGCAGCCATGGGGGCACTGAAGCTTTCTTT. It codes for CASSHGGTEAFF.

This chain connects TRBV28 to TRBJ1-5; D gene ambiguous. The CDR3 runs to 14 residues. Germline assignment: CDR1 MDHEN and CDR2 SYDVKM. V shed 4 bases and J shed 1 base, with 8 bases lying between them. The CDR3 DNA is TGTGCCAGCAGTTCCTACGGGAGCAATCAGCCCCAGCATTTT. It encodes CASSSYGSNQPQHF.

The chain has TRBV29-1 and TRBJ2-2, with 7 positions matching TRBD1. Germline V gene lookup returns CDR1 SQVTM and CDR2 ANQGSEA. This CDR3 contains 14 residues. The V segment lost 3 bases and the J segment 6 bases; nucleotides outside the gene matches: 7. The CDR3, as DNA: TGCAGCGTTGACGTACAGGGGTTCTCCGGGGAGCTGTTTTTT. It encodes CSVDVQGFSGELFF.

This clonotype has just a few counts. The V call is TRBV19, the J call TRBJ1-1; D might be TRBD1 (5 bases). CDR1 is LNHDA and CDR2 is SQIVND in the germline V gene (reference sequence). The CDR3 is 16 amino acids. V was cut by 0 bases and J by 4 bases, with 15 bases left in between. CDR3 coding DNA: TGTGCCAGTAGTATAGATCTATTGCGGGGCTCCACTGAAGCTTTCTTT. This codes for CASSIDLLRGSTEAFF.

V and J are TRBV20-1 and TRBJ2-5; TRBD2 aligns across 15 bases. Losses at the gene ends were 0 bases for V and 6 bases for J; bases not matched to a gene: 5. CDR1 is DFQATT and CDR2 is SNEGSKA in the germline V gene (reference sequence). The CDR3 covers 16 residues. CDR3 sequence: CSARDGLAGGPKTQYF. In DNA, the CDR3 is TGCAGTGCTAGAGATGGACTAGCGGGGGGGCCGAAGACCCAGTACTTC.

This clonotype was picked up a small number of times. The CDR3: CASSYAGGAPDGYTF. The DNA for the CDR3 is TGTGCCAGCAGCTATGCGGGGGGGGCGCCCGATGGCTACACCTTC. The chain uses TRBV12-3 or TRBV12-4 and TRBJ1-2, with D maybe TRBD1 (6 bases). This CDR3 region has 15 residues. With 6 bases removed from V and 6 bases from J, the gap between germline ends came to 20 bases.

This clonotype was detected many times. The chain is built from TRBV7-6 and TRBJ2-5; D is possibly TRBD2 (5 bases). Germline lookup yields CDR1 SGHVS and CDR2 FNYEAQ. Trimming took off 1 base at V and 4 bases at J, with 19 bases between the two ends. The CDR3 covers 17 residues. The CDR3 coding sequence is TGTGCCAGCAGCTTAGTGTTAGGACTTACGGTCGCAGAGACCCAGTACTTC. It yields the protein CASSLVLGLTVAETQYF.

This clonotype occurred many times. This chain connects TRBV20-1 to TRBJ1-2; perhaps TRBD1 as D (5 bases). Deletions cut 0 bases from V and 3 bases from J, with 14 bases between. The germline V gene has CDR1 DFQATT and CDR2 SNEGSKA (reference sequence). The CDR3 contains 15 residues. In nucleotides, the CDR3 is TGCAGTGCTAGAGATGCCACCGGGGCTTACTATGGCTACACCTTC. This encodes CSARDATGAYYGYTF.

This clonotype has a handful of counts. The chain carries TRBV5-1 and TRBJ1-1; TRBD1 agrees at 9 bases. Trimming at V came to 4 bases and at J to 1 base, leaving 5 bases not matched to a gene. The germline CDR1 and CDR2 sequences are SGHRS and YFSETQ. This CDR3 is built from 15 residues. The CDR3 DNA is TGCGCCAGCAGCCCGACGGACAGGGGGAACACTGAAGCTTTCTTT. It yields the protein CASSPTDRGNTEAFF.

This chain connects TRBV4-1 to TRBJ2-3; no firm D call. Germline CDR1 MGHRA, CDR2 YSYEKL. V lost 4 bases and J 3 bases, leaving 14 bases between the germline ends. This CDR3 is 15 amino acids long. The CDR3 nucleotides read TGCGCCAGCAGCCCCCGTATGGGTAGTACAGATACGCAGTATTTT. It translates to CASSPRMGSTDTQYF.

This clonotype was counted only a few times. The chain joins TRBV15 to TRBJ2-1; D is unclear. Between the trimmed V and J ends, which lost 4 bases and 8 bases, there was a span of 12 bases. CDR1 is LNHNV, CDR2 YYDKDF, per germline (reference sequence). The CDR3 contains 13 residues. The CDR3 reads CATSKSRLDEQFF. The CDR3 DNA reads TGTGCCACCAGCAAATCTAGATTGGATGAGCAGTTCTTC.

The chain is built from TRBV5-4 and TRBJ2-4, with D unresolved. CDR3 length: 15 amino acids. Germline V gene sequence: CDR1 SGHNT, CDR2 YYREEE (reference sequence). V lost 1 base and J lost 2, with 10 bases in between. The CDR3 reads CASSLRRESKNIQYF. CDR3 DNA sequence: TGTGCCAGCAGCTTGAGGCGCGAGTCCAAAAACATTCAGTACTTC.

The rearrangement links TRBV6-2 or TRBV6-3 to TRBJ2-1; the match to TRBD2 covers 8 bases. The trim removed 6 bases at V and 2 bases at J, leaving 6 bases unmatched. Germline V CDR1 and CDR2: MNHEY, SVGEGT. The CDR3 contains 15 residues. The chain's CDR3 is CASRIFGGAYNEQFF. Written as DNA, the CDR3 is TGTGCCAGCAGAATCTTCGGGGGGGCCTACAATGAGCAGTTCTTC.

The chain links TRBV5-1 to TRBJ2-7; D is perhaps TRBD1 (6 bases). Germline V gives CDR1 SGHRS, CDR2 YFSETQ. The V and J ends lost 2 bases and 2 bases respectively, with 11 bases between them. This CDR3 spans 14 amino acids. In DNA, the CDR3 is TGCGCCAGCAGCTTACGACAGGCGACCTACGAGCAGTACTTC. This encodes CASSLRQATYEQYF. The full variable domain, completed using reference TRBV5-1 and TRBJ2-7, is KAGVTQTPRYLIKTRGQQVTLSCSPISGHRSVSWYQQTPGQGLQFLFEYFSETQRNKGNFPGRFSGRQFSNSRSEMNVSTLELGDSALYLCASSLRQATYEQYFGPGTRLTVT.